This TCR beta chain was sequenced in a study of glioma-infiltrating T cells after dendritic cell vaccination. Points from the study as a whole: Complete blood and tumor specimen sets were limited to few patients. Higher TCR clonality did not directly relate to longer survival.

Documented time point: after dendritic cell vaccination, including at tumor progression/relapse. Fresh-frozen tumor tissue and more than two years of survival data were available for all. Note on this clone: Antigen specificity is unknown.

Profiling relied on immunoSEQ multiplex PCR, and the TCRdb table lists in-frame clones only, not all of them. The sample has roughly 80,000 clones; around 86% are singletons. Germline V gives CDR1 MNHNS, CDR2 SASEGT. CDR3 length equals 13 residues. V was clipped by 5 bases and J by 0 bases, with 7 bases between them. The chain joins TRBV6-1 to TRBJ1-1, with D unclear. This clonotype was sampled from a human donor with glioblastoma. This specimen was blood, taken after dendritic cell vaccination. CDR3 coding DNA: TGTGCCAGCAGTAACAGCCTGAACACTGAAGCTTTCTTT. Translation: CASSNSLNTEAFF.